This TCR beta chain came from a study of radiotherapy plus CTLA-4 blockade in lung cancer. This clone was seen a few times. CDR1 is SGHDT, CDR2 YYEEEE, per germline. V lost 3 bases to trimming and J lost 8 bases, with 14 bases between them. The CDR3 extends over 13 amino acids. Data came from immunoSEQ multiplex PCR; TCRdb stores just in-frame clones and leaves some out. This sample has some 96,000 clones, with just over 85% found just once. V and J are TRBV5-6 and TRBJ1-2, with D possibly matching TRBD1 (6 bases). The TCR comes from a human donor with non-small cell lung cancer that progressed on radiotherapy plus ipilimumab. The specimen comprised peripheral blood, sampled from a patient treated with radiotherapy plus ipilimumab. DNA of the CDR3: TGTGCCAGCAGCTCTAGGGGGACTTGGGGCTACACCTTC. It specifies CASSSRGTWGYTF.